Listed here are 7 T cell receptor beta chains from one sample, sequenced in a study of CD8 T cells in ankylosing spondylitis. Study findings and constraints: A motif in TCR beta, a set of several highly homologous variants, appeared characteristic of ankylosing spondylitis blood.

A single record per CDR3 protein comes from TCRdb applying MiXCR to the 5' RACE reads. The table shows 750,000 to 850,000 distinct CDR3 sequences, with roughly 10% occurring only once. Their antigens are not known. The specimen sequenced was blood, either unsorted or a sorted T cell fraction (not recorded which). Receptor source: a male donor with ankylosing spondylitis.

In this sample, this clonotype turned up a few times. The chain has TRBV20-1 and TRBJ1-1; 7 bases line up with TRBD1. The CDR3 runs to 13 residues. The germline V gene encodes CDR1 DFQATT and CDR2 SNEGSKA (reference sequence). V lost 8 bases and J lost 4; bases outside the gene matches: 10. As DNA, the CDR3 is TGCAGTCCGGGACAGACTAAAACCACTGAAGCTTTCTTT. Encoded protein: CSPGQTKTTEAFF.

This clonotype occurred a few times. This sequence joins TRBV6-5 and TRBJ2-7, with 12 positions matching TRBD2. The V gene end was trimmed by 2 bases and the J gene end by 2 bases; junction bases not matched to a gene: 1. Germline V gives CDR1 MNHEY, CDR2 SVGAGI. The CDR3 is 15 residues long. CDR3 DNA: TGTGCCAGCAGTTACCGGACTAGCGGGGCCTACGAGCAGTACTTC. Translating it yields CASSYRTSGAYEQYF.

On this clonotype: A junction boundary mismatches the germline segment, possibly from a read error. This chain connects TRBV7-7 to TRBJ2-5; D is possibly TRBD1 (5 bases). Germline assignment: CDR1 SSHAT and CDR2 FNYEAQ (reference sequence). The CDR3 runs 16 residues. CDR3 in amino acids: CASSLGTLGPPETQYF. For the CDR3, the DNA is TGTGCTAGCAGCTTAGGAACTCTGGGGCCGCCGGAGACCCAGTACTTC.

This clonotype was picked up many times. The J gene is TRBJ1-1, the V gene TRBV4-3, with unresolved D. V was shortened by 9 bases and J by 3 bases, with 17 bases between the two germline ends. This CDR3 has 14 residues. CDR1 LGHNA and CDR2 YSLEER come from the germline V gene. DNA for the CDR3: TGCGCCAGTCAATACAGCTACCAGGACACTGAAGCTTTCTTT. Its translation: CASQYSYQDTEAFF.

In its sample, this clonotype was seen a few times. This rearrangement joins TRBV7-2 to TRBJ2-5; a possible D gene is TRBD2 (6 bases). Germline-derived CDR1 and CDR2 are SGHTA and FQGNSA. The CDR3 has 15 residues. The V gene lost 4 bases and the J gene lost 1 base, with 13 bases spanning the gap. The DNA for the CDR3 is TGTGCCAGCAGCTACAACAAGGGACTCCAAGAGACCCAGTACTTC. Encoded protein: CASSYNKGLQETQYF.

There are a few counts of this clonotype. The chain recombines TRBV7-2 with TRBJ1-5; D unclear. Per the germline V gene, CDR1 is SGHTA and CDR2 is FQGNSA. The germline V and J ends were trimmed by 4 bases and 7 bases, with 17 bases remaining between them. The CDR3 sequence is 15 residues long. The CDR3: CASSSGRERIQPQHF. As DNA, the CDR3 is TGTGCCAGCAGCTCCGGGAGGGAACGGATCCAGCCCCAGCATTTT.

A few counts support this clonotype. The rearrangement links TRBV12-3 or TRBV12-4 to TRBJ2-2; D tentatively fits TRBD1 or TRBD2 (5 bases each). CDR3 size: 13 residues. Trimming shortened V by 8 bases and J by 5 bases, and 12 bases separated the two germline ends. The CDR3 DNA reads as TGTGCCAGCCAGGGACGGTGGACCGGGGAGCTGTTTTTT. Its translation: CASQGRWTGELFF.